What follows is one TCR beta chain and its context. The antigen is unknown. The data derive from a study of blood T cells in healthy people across ages. General observations from the study: It was not known whether donors were CMV positive (a possible confounder of expanded clonotype changes).

Primed by a sample-barcoded 5' primer and a J-beta primer mix, a second PCR proceeded for roughly 7 to 12 cycles. TCRdb redid the calling of the 5' RACE reads with MiXCR, one entry per CDR3 protein. This sample has a few hundred thousand distinct CDR3 sequences, with about 25% found just once. Trimming stripped 1 base from V and 4 bases from J, with 17 bases between. CDR3 size: 16 residues. CDR1 is SGHTA, CDR2 FQGNSA, per germline. These data were also filed under a second study, of T cells of mothers and their children.

The receptor's source is a boy younger than 10 in good health. The sample taken for sequencing was blood. V and J are TRBV7-2 and TRBJ2-7; weak D call: TRBD1 (6 bases). The CDR3 region is CASSLVTGHPIYEQYF. CDR3 coding DNA: TGTGCCAGCAGCTTAGTCACGGGACACCCAATATACGAGCAGTACTTC.